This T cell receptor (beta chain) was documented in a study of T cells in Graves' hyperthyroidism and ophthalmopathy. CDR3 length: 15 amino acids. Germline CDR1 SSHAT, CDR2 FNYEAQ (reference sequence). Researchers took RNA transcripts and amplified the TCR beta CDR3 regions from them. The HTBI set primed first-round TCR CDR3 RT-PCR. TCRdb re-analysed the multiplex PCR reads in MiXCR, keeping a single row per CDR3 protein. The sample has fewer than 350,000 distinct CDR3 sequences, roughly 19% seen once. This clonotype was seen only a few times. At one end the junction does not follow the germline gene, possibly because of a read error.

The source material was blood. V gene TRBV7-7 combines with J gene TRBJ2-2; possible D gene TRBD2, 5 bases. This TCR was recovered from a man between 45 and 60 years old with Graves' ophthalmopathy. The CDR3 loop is CASSLHGTNTGELFF. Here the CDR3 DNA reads TGTGCTAGCAGCTTACACGGGACGAACACCGGGGAGCTGTTTTTT.